This TCR beta chain appears in the sequencing data of a study of neoadjuvant anti-PD-1 for oral cavity cancer. Study overall: Patients mostly received three to four biweekly nivolumab doses at 3 mg/kg before surgery. Around day 43, patients without progression received a fourth nivolumab dose before surgery.

Assay: immunoSEQ multiplex PCR; the TCRdb copy retains only in-frame clones and omits some. The sample lists some 22,000 clones; under 30% were seen once. As for time point: after neoadjuvant nivolumab, at surgical resection. In its sample, this clone was seen many times. This CDR3 region has 13 residues. Per germline, CDR1 SQVTM and CDR2 ANQGSEA. V dropped 4 bases and J dropped 6 bases, with 16 bases sitting between them. This clonotype was obtained from a person between 40 and 80 years old with oral cavity squamous cell carcinoma. The rearrangement links TRBV29-1 to TRBJ2-7, with D possibly matching TRBD1 (7 bases). The sequencing here drew on tumor tissue, taken after nivolumab (anti-PD-1) treatment. CDR3 DNA: TGCAGCGTTGCGGCGGCAGGGGGAGGCGAGCAGTACTTC. Protein product: CSVAAAGGGEQYF.